The sequence of this T cell receptor beta chain was determined in a study of glioma-infiltrating T cells. Study-level results: Above-expected tissue-blood divergence occurred in all gliomas, most in low-grade ones. Only very few CDR3 sequences appeared in both tissue and blood.

Using RNA template, CDR3s of TCR alpha and beta were amplified with iRepertoire arm-PCR. Tissue mRNA or PBMC total RNA, about 85-400 ng, went into one-step reverse transcription and amplification. TCRdb reprocessed the multiplex PCR reads with MiXCR, giving one entry per CDR3 protein. The profile shows 100,000 to 150,000 distinct CDR3 sequences, approximately 24% of them singletons. This clonotype has a count of ten or more. No antigen is known for it. J gave up 0 bases and V 5 bases, and 7 bases lay outside the gene matches. Germline V gives CDR1 MNHEY, CDR2 SMNVEV (reference sequence). The CDR3 sequence is 16 residues long.

The chain carries TRBV27 and TRBJ2-1; TRBD2 matches at 7 bases. This clonotype was obtained from a human donor with low-grade glioma or glioblastoma, undergoing nonglioma brain surgery, or in good health (not recorded which). Material: glioma tissue, nonneoplastic brain tissue, or PBMCs (not recorded which). The CDR3 reads CASSTRDYYSYNEQFF. The CDR3 region has the DNA TGTGCCAGCAGTACACGGGACTATTACTCCTACAATGAGCAGTTCTTC.